Presented here are 11 T cell receptor beta chains from one specimen sequenced in a study of PD-L1 blockade in urothelial cancer. Indicated time point: pretreatment peripheral blood. Sequencing was performed with immunoSEQ multiplex PCR; in TCRdb, only in-frame clones are kept and a portion is missing. The top ten hold roughly 14% of the sample, which has tens of thousands of clones, 85% to 90% seen once. The sample was PBMCs, taken around atezolizumab (anti-PD-L1) treatment. The receptors shown here come from a man aged 55 to 69 with urothelial cancer.

The chain carries TRBV18 and TRBJ1-5, with 10 bases fitting TRBD1. The CDR3 has 18 amino acids. Germline assignment: CDR1 KGHSH and CDR2 LQKENI. The V gene end was trimmed by 6 bases and the J gene end by 2 bases; junction bases not matched to a gene: 13. The CDR3 DNA sequence: TGTGCCAGCTCTCCCCGGGGACAGGGGCTGTATGGCAATCAGCCCCAGCATTTT. Residues: CASSPRGQGLYGNQPQHF.

This rearrangement joins TRBV21-1 to TRBJ2-1; the table's D call TRBD1 went unverified against the DNA. TRBV21-1 is termed a pseudogene. This CDR3 is 14 amino acids long. CDR3 sequence reads: CASSKEYSYNEQFF. CDR3 nucleotide sequence: TGTGCCAGCAGCAAAGAGTACAGCTACAATGAGCAGTTCTTC.

This chain's CDR3 is CASSAGTGWNEQFF. The CDR3, as DNA: TGTGCCAGCAGCGCAGGGACAGGGTGGAATGAGCAGTTCTTC. This chain links TRBV2 with TRBJ2-1; TRBD1 agrees at 9 bases. J was trimmed by 7 bases and V by 6 bases; bases with no gene match: 7. The CDR3 has 14 amino acids. Germline lookup yields CDR1 SNHLY and CDR2 FYNNEI.

V and J are TRBV11-2 and TRBJ2-5; 13 bases are a match to TRBD2. This CDR3 spans 15 amino acids. Germline CDR1 is SGHAT and CDR2 is FQNNGV. V lost 4 bases and J lost 10; bases outside the gene matches: 9. CDR3 sequence (DNA): TGTGCCAGCAGCTCCCCGAGGACTAGCGGGGGAGTCCAGTACTTC. It encodes CASSSPRTSGGVQYF.

J is TRBJ2-3 and V is TRBV5-1; TRBD1 aligns across 8 bases. Trimming took 2 bases from V and 1 from J; bases not matched to a gene: 3. The germline CDR1 and CDR2 sequences are SGHRS and YFSETQ. The CDR3 has 15 amino acids. The CDR3 region has the DNA TGCGCCAGCAGCTTCGCAGGGGGCGGCACAGATACGCAGTATTTT. This codes for CASSFAGGGTDTQYF.

The CDR3 sequence: CAISEQGTGEAFF. The CDR3 nucleotides are TGTGCCATCAGTGAGCAGGGGACAGGAGAAGCTTTCTTT. The V gene is TRBV10-3, the J gene TRBJ1-1, with 8 nucleotides matching TRBD1. The V and J ends lost 2 bases and 8 bases, in that order; junction bases with no gene match: 4. CDR1 ENHRY and CDR2 SYGVKD come from the germline V gene. The CDR3 has 13 residues.

Here the CDR3 reads CASSSRGGYYEQYF. Here the CDR3 DNA reads TGTGCCAGCAGTTCACGAGGCGGATACTACGAGCAGTACTTC. The rearrangement joins TRBV27 to TRBJ2-7; the D is unclear. Germline loops: CDR1 MNHEY, CDR2 SMNVEV (reference sequence). V lost 4 bases to trimming and J lost 3 bases, with 13 bases between them. The CDR3 is 14 residues long.

CDR3 sequence reads: CASSGGLAQETQYF. The DNA of the CDR3 is TGTGCCAGCAGTGGAGGGCTAGCCCAAGAGACCCAGTACTTC. The rearrangement uses TRBV2 and TRBJ2-5, with D possibly matching TRBD2 (5 bases). This CDR3 is built from 14 residues. Germline CDR1 is SNHLY and CDR2 is FYNNEI. The V gene lost 4 bases and the J gene lost 1 base, with 10 bases spanning the gap.

The genes are TRBV4-1 and TRBJ1-5; the match to TRBD1 covers 7 bases. The V segment lost 0 bases and the J segment 1 base; nucleotides outside the gene matches: 18. The germline V gene has CDR1 MGHRA and CDR2 YSYEKL. The CDR3 covers 21 residues. CDR3 nucleotide sequence: TGCGCCAGCAGCCAAGATTGGGGGCAGGGGGAACTCTCATGGAGCAATCAGCCCCAGCATTTT. Residues: CASSQDWGQGELSWSNQPQHF.

This clone was recorded once. The rearrangement joins TRBV28 to TRBJ1-6; D call uncertain. From germline, CDR1 is MDHEN and CDR2 SYDVKM. The CDR3 has 15 residues. V was trimmed by 6 bases and J by 0 bases, leaving 9 bases between them. The CDR3 DNA reads as TGTGCCAGCAGGAGCACGAGCTCCTATAATTCACCCCTCCACTTT. It yields the protein CASRSTSSYNSPLHF.

This rearrangement joins TRBV11-3 to TRBJ1-2; D is unresolved. Germline V gene lookup returns CDR1 SGHNT and CDR2 YENEEA. Between the trimmed V and J ends, which lost 0 bases and 4 bases, there was a span of 12 bases. The CDR3 runs 15 residues. The CDR3 nucleotides are TGTGCCAGCAGCTTAGAGGAGGTCGCGGGCTATGGCTACACCTTC. Protein: CASSLEEVAGYGYTF.